This T cell receptor (beta chain) was captured by sequencing in a study of cytomegalovirus exposure and HLA in healthy donors. As regards this clone: The antigen remains undetermined.

Study-level findings and limits: A later analysis linked a missense variant in DCLRE1C to the trimming of TCR beta V and J genes.

The PCR ran on 60 Vbeta and 13 Jbeta primers. The data were produced by immunoSEQ multiplex PCR, yet TCRdb's version contains in-frame clones alone and is incomplete. Its table lists about 53,000 clones. Sequencing used PBMCs. The sequence derives from a man between 18 and 29 years old in good health and CMV-seropositive.

The CDR3 bases are TGTGCCAGCAGTGGAACGGGACAGCCCCTTGGAGGCTACACCTTC. Its protein product is CASSGTGQPLGGYTF. The chain carries TRBV6-1 and TRBJ1-2, with 7 bases that match TRBD1. J lost 8 bases, V lost 4 bases, and 13 bases had no gene match. The CDR3 consists of 15 residues. Germline CDR1 reads MNHNS; CDR2 reads SASEGT.